This T cell receptor (beta chain) was captured by sequencing in a study of T cells in tuberculosis. TCRdb keeps only in-frame clones here, not all; method: immunoSEQ multiplex PCR. The sample has about 24,000 clones; 95% to 96% are singletons. Germline values: CDR1 MNHNY, CDR2 SVGAGI (reference sequence). With 6 bases clipped from V and 3 bases from J, the junction kept 8 bases outside the gene matches. This CDR3 has 15 residues. The source is a donor aged 10 to 29 with latent tuberculosis or without tuberculosis infection. The rearrangement joins TRBV6-6 to TRBJ1-2, with 9 nucleotides matching TRBD1. The sequencing sample was made of PBMCs. The DNA for the CDR3 is TGTGCCAGCAGGGAAGGGACAGGGATTTACTATGGCTACACCTTC. This translates into CASREGTGIYYGYTF.